This TCR beta chain was sequenced for a study of glioma-infiltrating T cells. The iRepertoire nested amplicon-rescue multiplex PCR amplified TCR alpha and beta CDR3s from RNA. TCRdb fed the multiplex PCR reads into MiXCR, producing one record per CDR3 protein. The sample lists under 200,000 distinct CDR3 sequences; around 45% were seen once. Remarks on this clonotype: This may stem from a read error, because a much larger clone lies one nucleotide away.

The CDR3 consists of 14 residues. The ends lost 6 bases at V and 7 bases at J; junction bases unmatched: 9. Germline V gene data show CDR1 as SGHDN and CDR2 as FVKESK. The gene calls are TRBV14 and TRBJ2-1; 7 bases fit TRBD2. The source material was glioma tissue, nonneoplastic brain tissue, or PBMCs (not recorded which). The clonotype was recovered from a human donor with low-grade glioma or glioblastoma, undergoing nonglioma brain surgery, or in good health (not recorded which). CDR3 region: CASRAVTSPNEQFF. The CDR3 DNA follows: TGTGCCAGCAGGGCCGTGACTAGCCCGAATGAGCAGTTCTTC. Together with reference TRBV14 and TRBJ2-1, the CDR3 gives the full variable domain: EAGVTQFPSHSVIEKGQTVTLRCDPISGHDNLYWYRRVMGKEIKFLLHFVKESKQDESGMPNNRFLAERTGGTYSTLKVQPAELEDSGVYFCASRAVTSPNEQFFGPGTRLTVL.